This T cell receptor beta chain comes out of a study of shared clonotypes between healthy human individuals. General observations from the study: A reduction in generation probabilities was seen for non-shared clonotypes relative to those shared by all four donors. Naive subsets usually exceeded memory subsets in estimated richness.

TCRdb's table, derived via immunoSEQ multiplex PCR, lists solely in-frame clones and lacks some. The sample has 550,000 to 800,000 clones, about 90% seen once; the top ten hold about 34%. Germline loops: CDR1 ENHRY, CDR2 SYGVKD. This CDR3 contains 18 residues. With V trimmed by 5 bases and J by 0 bases, 13 bases remained unmatched. With regard to this clone: As yet, its antigen is unknown.

The study enrolled healthy HIV-negative adults without recent acute infections or vaccinations as donors. All of the donors resided in Nashville, Tennessee, and each was a Caucasian adult. The sample consisted of memory CD8+ T cells from PBMCs. Documented subset: CD45RO+ cells pooled with CCR7-negative TemRA cells. The chain combines TRBV10-3 with TRBJ2-3; TRBD2 matches at 8 bases. This TCR was recovered from a man younger than 30 in good health. Some clones in this sample may be carry-over from other donors' samples. CDR3 region: CAISPTSILADSTDTQYF. CDR3 DNA: TGTGCCATCAGTCCAACCTCCATACTAGCGGATAGCACAGATACGCAGTATTTT.